The sequence of this T cell receptor beta chain was determined in a study of T cell responses to AZD1222 COVID-19 vaccine. Regarding this clone: Its antigen remains unidentified.

V shed 1 base, J shed 4 bases, and the junction held 6 bases outside the gene matches. Germline V CDR1 and CDR2: SGHTA, FQGTGA. CDR3 length equals 16 residues. TCRdb's table, derived via immunoSEQ multiplex PCR, lists solely in-frame clones and lacks some. The data hold about 81,000 clones, with approximately 90% observed a single time. General study findings and limits: Donors in the cohort were predominantly white British and more often female, and clonal diversity was possibly underestimated.

Sequencing used peripheral blood, obtained 28 days after the second AZD1222 dose. J is TRBJ2-5 and V is TRBV7-3; 10 nucleotides line up with TRBD2. This receptor was identified in an adult who received the AZD1222 COVID-19 vaccine. The CDR3 nucleotides are TGTGCCAGCAGCTTAATGCCTAGCGGGAGTGGAGAGACCCAGTACTTC. It codes for CASSLMPSGSGETQYF. Looking up the rest from reference TRBV7-3 and TRBJ2-5 gives the full variable domain: GAGVSQTPSNKVTEKGKYVELRCDPISGHTALYWYRQSLGQGPEFLIYFQGTGAADDSGLPNDRFFAVRPEGSVSTLKIQRTERGDSAVYLCASSLMPSGSGETQYFGPGTRLLVL.